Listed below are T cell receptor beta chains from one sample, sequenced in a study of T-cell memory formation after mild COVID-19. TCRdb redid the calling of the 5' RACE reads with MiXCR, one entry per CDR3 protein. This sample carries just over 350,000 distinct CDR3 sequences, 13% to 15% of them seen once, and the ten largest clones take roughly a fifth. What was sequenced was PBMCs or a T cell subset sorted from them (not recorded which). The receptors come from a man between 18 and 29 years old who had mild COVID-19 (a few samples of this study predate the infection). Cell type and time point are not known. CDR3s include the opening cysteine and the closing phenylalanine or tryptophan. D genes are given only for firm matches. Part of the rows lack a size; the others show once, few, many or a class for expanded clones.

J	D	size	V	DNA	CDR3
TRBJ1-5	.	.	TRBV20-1	TGCAGTGCTAGAGATCGGAGGGGGGGCAATCAGCCCCAGCATTTT	CSARDRRGGNQPQHF
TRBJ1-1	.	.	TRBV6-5	TGTGCCAGCAGAATAACAGGTCTGGATTGGACTGAAGCTTTCTTT	CASRITGLDWTEAFF
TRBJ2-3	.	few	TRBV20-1	TGCAGTGCTAGGCCATGGACAAGCACAGATACGCAGTATTTT	CSARPWTSTDTQYF
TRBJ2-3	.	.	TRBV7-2	TGTGCCAGCAGCTTAGCTCAGACAGATACGCAGTATTTT	CASSLAQTDTQYF
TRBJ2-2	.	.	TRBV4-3	TGCGCCAGCAGCCAAGAGGCAAGAGCCGGGGAGCTGTTTTTT	CASSQEARAGELFF
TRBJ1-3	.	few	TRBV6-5	TGTGCCAGCAGTTACTCTTCCTCTGGAAACACCATATATTTT	CASSYSSSGNTIYF
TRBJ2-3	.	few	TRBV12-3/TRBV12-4	TGTGCCAGCAAGTCGGCGCACAGGGGCACAGATACGCAGTATTTT	CASKSAHRGTDTQYF
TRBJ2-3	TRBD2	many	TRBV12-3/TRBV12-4	TGTGCCTCCTCAGCGGGGCTATTAGATACGCAGTATTTT	CASSAGLLDTQYF
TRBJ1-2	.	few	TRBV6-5	TGTGCCAGCAGTAGGACAGATTCTAACTATGGCTACACCTTC	CASSRTDSNYGYTF
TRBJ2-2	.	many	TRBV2	TGTGCCAGCCTATCAATGGGGCAGGGGGGATACACCGGGGAGCTGTTTTTT	CASLSMGQGGYTGELFF
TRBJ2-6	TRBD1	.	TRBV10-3	TGTGCCATCAGAAGACAGGGCCCATCTGGGGCCAACGTCCTGACTTTC	CAIRRQGPSGANVLTF
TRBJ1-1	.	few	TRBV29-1	TGCAGCGTCGTTAGAACCGACGCTGAAGCTTTCTTT	CSVVRTDAEAFF
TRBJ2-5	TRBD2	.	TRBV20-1	TGCAGTGCTAGGGGTCAGGCGGGGGGACAAGAGACCCAGTACTTC	CSARGQAGGQETQYF
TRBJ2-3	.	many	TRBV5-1	TGCGCCAGCAGCCCGATTCGAGATACGCAGTATTTT	CASSPIRDTQYF
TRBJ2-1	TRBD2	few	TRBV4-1	TGCGCCAGCAGCCAAGCTAGCGGGGGGGCCGTTGAGCAGTTCTTC	CASSQASGGAVEQFF
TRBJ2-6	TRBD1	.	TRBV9	TGTGCCAGCAGCTCTCCTACCGGGACAGGGGTTGGGGCCAACGTCCTGACTTTC	CASSSPTGTGVGANVLTF
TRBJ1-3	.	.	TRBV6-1	TGTGCCAGCAGTGAAGCGAAGACAGCCACCTATTTT	CASSEAKTATYF
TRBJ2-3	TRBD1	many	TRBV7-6	TGTGCCAGCAGTTCCCCGACAGGGCCCCAGTATTTT	CASSSPTGPQYF
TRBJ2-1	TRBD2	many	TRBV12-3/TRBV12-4	TGTGCCAGCAAGAGCGGGGCCAATGAGCAGTTCTTC	CASKSGANEQFF
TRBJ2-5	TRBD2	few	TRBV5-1	TGCGCCAGCAGCATCGGACTAGCTGCTGAGACCCAGTACTTC	CASSIGLAAETQYF
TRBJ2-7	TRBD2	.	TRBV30	TGTGCGGGAGGGAGGACATACCCCTACGAGCAGTACTTC	CAGGRTYPYEQYF
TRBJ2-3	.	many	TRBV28	TGTGCCAGCAGTTCCTCCCCCGATACGCAGTATTTT	CASSSSPDTQYF
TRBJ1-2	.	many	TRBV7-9	TGTGCCAGCAGCCCAGGGTTTGGCTACACCTTC	CASSPGFGYTF
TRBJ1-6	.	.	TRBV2	TGTGCCAGCAGTGGGTTCAGGGTAGTCTCACCCCTCCACTTT	CASSGFRVVSPLHF
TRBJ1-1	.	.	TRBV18	TGTGCCAGCTCACCAAGGGGGGGGCGGAACACTGAAGCTTTCTTT	CASSPRGGRNTEAFF
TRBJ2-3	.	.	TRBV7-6	TGTGCCAGCAGCTTAGCGGTGAGGTTTACAGATACGCAGTATTTT	CASSLAVRFTDTQYF
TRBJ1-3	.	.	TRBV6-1	TGTGCCAGCACCCCGGGGCTTTTCGGAAACACCATATATTTT	CASTPGLFGNTIYF
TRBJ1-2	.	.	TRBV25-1	TGTGCCAGCAGTGGGGGGGTGAACTATGGCTACACCTTC	CASSGGVNYGYTF
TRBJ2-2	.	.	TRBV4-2	TGTGCCAGCAGCCAAATGGCAATCACCACCGGGGAGCTGTTTTTT	CASSQMAITTGELFF
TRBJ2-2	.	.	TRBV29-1	TGCAGCGTTTCCCCGGACCTTTCGAACACCGGGGAGCTGTTTTTT	CSVSPDLSNTGELFF
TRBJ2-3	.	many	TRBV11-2	TGTGCCAGCAGCTTAACCGGGGGTAGGGATACGCAGTATTTT	CASSLTGGRDTQYF
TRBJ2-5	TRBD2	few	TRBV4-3	TGCGCCAGCAGCCTGGTAGCGGGGGCGGATGAGACCCAGTACTTC	CASSLVAGADETQYF
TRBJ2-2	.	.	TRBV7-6	TGTGCCAGCAGCCACCCAGGTGGGGGGCGCACCGGGGAGCTGTTTTTT	CASSHPGGGRTGELFF
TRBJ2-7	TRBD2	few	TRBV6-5	TGTGCCACCAGTCGGGGGGTCTACTACGAGCAGTACTTC	CATSRGVYYEQYF
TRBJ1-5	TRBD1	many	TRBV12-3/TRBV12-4	TGTGCCAGCAGCGCCACAGGGGGCGATCAGCCCCAGCATTTT	CASSATGGDQPQHF
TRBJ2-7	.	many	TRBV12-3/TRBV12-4	TGTGCCAGCAGTTCCAACAGGGAGGGCTACGAGCAGTACTTC	CASSSNREGYEQYF
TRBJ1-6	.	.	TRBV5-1	TGCGCCAGCAGCTCGATACTCACCCCGTTTCCGGTAGGGGGTTCACCCCTCCACTTT	CASSSILTPFPVGGSPLHF
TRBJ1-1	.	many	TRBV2	TGTGCCAGCAGTGAATCCGGGAACACTGAAGCTTTCTTT	CASSESGNTEAFF
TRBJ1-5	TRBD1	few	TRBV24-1	TGTGCCACCATATTCCGGGACAGGCTCGGTCAGCCCCAGCATTTT	CATIFRDRLGQPQHF
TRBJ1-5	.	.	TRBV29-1	TGCAGCGTACAGGGTAGCAATCAGCCCCAGCATTTT	CSVQGSNQPQHF
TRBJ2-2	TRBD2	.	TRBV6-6	TGTGCCAGCAGCCGCCGCAGGGGACTAGTAAACACCGGGGAGCTGTTTTTT	CASSRRRGLVNTGELFF
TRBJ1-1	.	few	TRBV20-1	TGCAGTGCTAGAGGGGGACCTTTGGACACTGAAGCTTTCTTT	CSARGGPLDTEAFF
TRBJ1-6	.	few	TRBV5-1	TGCGCCAGCAAACAGGAGACCTATAATTCACCCCTCCACTTT	CASKQETYNSPLHF
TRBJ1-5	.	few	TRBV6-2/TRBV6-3	TGTGCCAGCGCCCCGCCGGTGGGAAAGCCCCAGCATTTT	CASAPPVGKPQHF
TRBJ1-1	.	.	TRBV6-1	TGTGCCAGCAGTCTGGCGGGGGCGCAAACTGAAGCTTTCTTT	CASSLAGAQTEAFF
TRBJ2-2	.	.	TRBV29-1	TGCAGCGTATTAGACTCTTTTGGGATTGCCGGGGAGCTGTTTTTT	CSVLDSFGIAGELFF
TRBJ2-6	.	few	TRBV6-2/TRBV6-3	TGTGCCAGCAGATCCTACAGGGTCTCTGGGGCCAACGTCCTGACTTTC	CASRSYRVSGANVLTF
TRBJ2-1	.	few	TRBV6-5	TGTGCCAGCAGTTCCCTTATACGGGGGACCTACAATGAGCAGTTCTTC	CASSSLIRGTYNEQFF
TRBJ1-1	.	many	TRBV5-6	TGTGCCAGCAGCTGGACGGTTAACACTGAAGCTTTCTTT	CASSWTVNTEAFF
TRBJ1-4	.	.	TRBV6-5	TGTGCCAGCAGTTACTCGCGGCAGAATGAAAAACTGTTTTTT	CASSYSRQNEKLFF
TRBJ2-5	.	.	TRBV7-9	TGTGCCAGCAGCTTAAATCTAGAGACCCAGTACTTC	CASSLNLETQYF
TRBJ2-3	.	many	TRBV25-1	TGTGCCAGCAGGCCCCAGGTCCCCACAGATACGCAGTATTTT	CASRPQVPTDTQYF
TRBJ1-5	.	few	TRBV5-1	TGCGCCAGCAGCTTGCCAGGAGACAGCAATCAGCCCCAGCATTTT	CASSLPGDSNQPQHF
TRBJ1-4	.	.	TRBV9	TGTGCCAGCAGCGTAGGCCTCGCCACTAATGAAAAACTGTTTTTT	CASSVGLATNEKLFF
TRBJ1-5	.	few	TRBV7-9	TGTGCCAGCAGCTTACGGGACAATCAGCCCCAGCATTTT	CASSLRDNQPQHF
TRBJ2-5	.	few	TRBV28	TGTGCCAGCACGATGGCCACTTTCCAAGAGACCCAGTACTTC	CASTMATFQETQYF
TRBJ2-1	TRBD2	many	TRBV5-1	TGCGCCAGCAGAACGGCTGGGGGGGGTATCTACAATGAGCAGTTCTTC	CASRTAGGGIYNEQFF